One T cell receptor (beta chain) is described in this entry. What it binds is unknown. The PCR contained 60 Vbeta and 13 Jbeta primers. Source study methods: Around 10 million of the roughly 80 million unique TCR beta chains counted in a later analysis were shared. This table comes from immunoSEQ multiplex PCR, and its TCRdb copy is limited to in-frame clones, with some not included. V and J calls and clone size come straight from that table; D and trimming were deduced from the DNA. The sample records some 52,000 clones, 60% to 75% being singletons. CDR1 and CDR2 from the germline V gene are SGHTS and YDEGEE. The CDR3 covers 13 residues. The ends were cut back, 4 bases at V and 4 bases at J, with 12 bases in the middle. This record comes from a study of cytomegalovirus exposure and HLA in healthy donors. Study results and caveats: There were several of the most significant clusters that appeared linked to common viral pathogens in a later analysis. In an earlier analysis, in fewer than 700 donors, most V segments appeared productive either ~87% or ~30% of the time. Presence/absence analyses rested on an assumption that sequencing depth was roughly uniform across donors.

The clonotype comes from a woman in her forties or fifties in good health and CMV-seronegative. The chain links TRBV5-8 to TRBJ2-7, with TRBD1 as a possible D gene (5 bases). Sample: PBMCs. CDR3 loop: CASSMGLQYEQYF. The DNA for the CDR3 is TGTGCCAGCAGCATGGGGCTTCAATACGAGCAGTACTTC.